The source of this T cell receptor beta chain is a study of regulatory T cells. Study-wide results and caveats: Regulatory T cells showed the strongest V-J pair restriction and V/J gene skewing among patient repertoires. In CD3G-deficient patients, conventional CD4+ T cells were enriched for hydrophobic CDR3 residues at positions 6 and 7.

V dropped 10 bases and J dropped 7 bases, with 14 bases sitting between them. CDR1 is MDHEN, CDR2 SYDVKM, per germline. The CDR3 has 12 amino acids. Points on this clone: Its antigen is undetermined.

The primer mix had 52 TRBV and 13 TRBJ primers. Clones were read by immunoSEQ multiplex PCR, and TCRdb kept only the in-frame ones, dropping some. The sample includes tens of thousands of clones, approximately 91% of them seen just once. Patients aged 2 to 39 years had fewer naive T cells. CD4+ cells were sorted into CD25-high CD127-low regulatory cells and CD25-low CD127-high conventional cells. The sequence was collected from a child aged 10 to 17 with CD3G deficiency. The rearrangement joins TRBV28 to TRBJ1-5; D ambiguous. Specimen: conventional CD4+ T cells sorted from blood. CDR3 DNA: TGTGCCACCAAAACCCAGGAACAGCCCCAGCATTTT. This translates into CATKTQEQPQHF.